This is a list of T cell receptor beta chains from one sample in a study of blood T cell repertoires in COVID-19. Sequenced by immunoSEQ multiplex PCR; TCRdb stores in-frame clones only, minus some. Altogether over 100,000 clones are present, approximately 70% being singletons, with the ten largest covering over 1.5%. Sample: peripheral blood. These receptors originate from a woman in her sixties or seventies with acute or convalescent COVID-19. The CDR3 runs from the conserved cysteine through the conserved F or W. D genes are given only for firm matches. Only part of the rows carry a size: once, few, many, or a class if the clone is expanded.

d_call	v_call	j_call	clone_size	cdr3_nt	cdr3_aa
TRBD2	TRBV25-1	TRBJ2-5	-	TGTGCCAGCAGTGCGGATAGCGGGAGCGACCAAGAGACCCAGTACTTC	CASSADSGSDQETQYF
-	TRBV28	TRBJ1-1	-	TGTGCCAGCAGTTTCTTCAGGGGCAGAACTGAAGCTTTCTTT	CASSFFRGRTEAFF
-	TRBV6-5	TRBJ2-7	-	TGTGCCAGCAGCCTCAGGGGCAGGGAAGACGACGAGCAGTACTTC	CASSLRGREDDEQYF
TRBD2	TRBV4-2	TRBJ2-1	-	TGTGCCAGCAGCCAAGATATCCCCAATAGCGGGACCTACAATGAGCAGTTCTTC	CASSQDIPNSGTYNEQFF
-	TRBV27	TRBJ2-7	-	TGTGCCAGCAGTTTGGTGCAGGGGTTGGTCTACGAGCAGTACTTC	CASSLVQGLVYEQYF
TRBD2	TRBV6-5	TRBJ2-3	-	TGTGCCAGCAGTTACTCGCGGGGGGGCACAGATACGCAGTATTTT	CASSYSRGGTDTQYF
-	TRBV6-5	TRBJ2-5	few	TGTGCCAGCAGTTCCGGGGTAGTAGTCGAGACCCAGTACTTC	CASSSGVVVETQYF
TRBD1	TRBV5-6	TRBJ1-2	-	TGTGCCAGCAGCTTGGCCGGGACAGATCATGGCTACACCTTC	CASSLAGTDHGYTF
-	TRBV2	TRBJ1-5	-	TGTGCCAGCAGAGGGACAAAGGTTAGCAATCAGCCCCAGCATTTT	CASRGTKVSNQPQHF
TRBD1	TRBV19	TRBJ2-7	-	TGTGCCAGTAGTCGGGCAGGGGGCTCCTACGAGCAGTACTTC	CASSRAGGSYEQYF
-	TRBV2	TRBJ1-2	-	TGTGCCAGAAGTCCCCATCAGGATAACTATGGCTACACCTTC	CARSPHQDNYGYTF
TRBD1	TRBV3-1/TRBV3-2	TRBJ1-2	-	TGTGCCAGCAGCCAAGATGACAGGGGGAACTATGGCTACACCTTC	CASSQDDRGNYGYTF
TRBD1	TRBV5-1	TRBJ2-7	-	TGCGCCAGCAGCTTGGCTCAGGGGGCCAACCCCTACGAGCAGTACTTC	CASSLAQGANPYEQYF
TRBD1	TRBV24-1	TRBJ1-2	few	TGTGCCACCAGTGAGCGAACCGGGACAGGTTACTATGGCTACACCTTC	CATSERTGTGYYGYTF
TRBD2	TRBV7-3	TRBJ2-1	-	TGTGCCAGCAGCCGCGGACTAGCGGGAGAAAATGAGCAGTTCTTC	CASSRGLAGENEQFF
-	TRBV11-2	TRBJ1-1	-	TGTGCCAGCAGCTGGGGCAGTCAAACTGTAGCTGAAGCTTTCTTT	CASSWGSQTVAEAFF
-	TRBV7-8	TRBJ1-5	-	TGTGCCAGCAGCTTAGGCCCGGAGGCCAATCAGCCCCAGCATTTT	CASSLGPEANQPQHF
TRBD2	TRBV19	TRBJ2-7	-	TGTGCCAGTAGTAGCGCGGGGGCTAGCGGGCCGAGTGTCGAGCAGTACTTC	CASSSAGASGPSVEQYF
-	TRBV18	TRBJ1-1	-	TGTGCCAGCTCACCAGTGGACAGTTCGAACACTGAAGCTTTCTTT	CASSPVDSSNTEAFF
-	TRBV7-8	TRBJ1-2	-	TGTGCCAGCTCGGGGGGCGGCTATGGCTACACCTTC	CASSGGGYGYTF
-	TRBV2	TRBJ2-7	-	TGTGCCAGCAGCCCTATCACAGTAAGGGGATACGAGCAGTACTTC	CASSPITVRGYEQYF
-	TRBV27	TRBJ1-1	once	TGTGCCAGCAGCCGAGGGTATCGGACTGAAGCTTTCTTT	CASSRGYRTEAFF
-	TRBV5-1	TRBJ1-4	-	TGCGCCAGCAGCTTGGCCCCAGCTAATGAAAAACTGTTTTTT	CASSLAPANEKLFF
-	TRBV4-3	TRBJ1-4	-	TGCGCCAGCAGCCAGAACCAGGGAACTAATGAAAAACTGTTTTTT	CASSQNQGTNEKLFF
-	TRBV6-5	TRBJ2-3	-	TGTGCCAGCTATGAGCAGGGACTCACAGATACGCAGTATTTT	CASYEQGLTDTQYF
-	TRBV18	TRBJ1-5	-	TGTGCCAGCTCACCCAACAGTAACAATCAGCCCCAGCATTTT	CASSPNSNNQPQHF
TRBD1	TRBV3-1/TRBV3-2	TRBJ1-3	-	TGTGCCAGCAGCCAATTTTCGGACAGGGTCGGAAACACCATATATTTT	CASSQFSDRVGNTIYF
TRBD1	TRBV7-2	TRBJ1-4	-	TGTGCCAGCAGCTCCCAAGGAGGGACAGTTAATGAAAAACTGTTTTTT	CASSSQGGTVNEKLFF
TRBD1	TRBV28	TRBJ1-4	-	TGTGCCAGCACCTCCCGACAGGGAGTTAATGAAAAACTGTTTTTT	CASTSRQGVNEKLFF
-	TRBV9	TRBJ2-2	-	TGTGCCAGCAGCGTTACAGGGAACACCGGGGAGCTGTTTTTT	CASSVTGNTGELFF
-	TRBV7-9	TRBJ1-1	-	TGTGCCAGCAGCTCGGACCAGGGCTCTGAAGCTTTCTTT	CASSSDQGSEAFF
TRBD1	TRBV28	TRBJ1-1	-	TGTGCCAGCAGTTTATCCGCTAACAGGGGTGAAGCTTTCTTT	CASSLSANRGEAFF
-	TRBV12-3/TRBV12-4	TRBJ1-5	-	TGTGCCAGCACACAGGGATCCAATCAGCCCCAGCATTTT	CASTQGSNQPQHF
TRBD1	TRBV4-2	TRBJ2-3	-	TGTGCCAGCAGCCAAGATCGGGACAGGGGTGCCACAGATACGCAGTATTTT	CASSQDRDRGATDTQYF
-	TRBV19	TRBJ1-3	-	TGTGCCAGTAGTGTGGGCCTACCGGTTGGAAACACCATATATTTT	CASSVGLPVGNTIYF
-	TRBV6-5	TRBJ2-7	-	TGTGCCAGCGATAAAACAGGGGGGGGGAGCGAGCAGTACTTC	CASDKTGGGSEQYF
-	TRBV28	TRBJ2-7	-	TGTGCCAGCAGCCCCCCGGTTCACTCCTACGAGCAGTACTTC	CASSPPVHSYEQYF
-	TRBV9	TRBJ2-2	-	TGTGCCAGCAGCGTAGGGACATCGAACACCGGGGAGCTGTTTTTT	CASSVGTSNTGELFF
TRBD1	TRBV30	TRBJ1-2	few	TGTGCCTGGAGTGTCCCCGGGACAGACAGGGTATTGTCCTATGGCTACACCTTC	CAWSVPGTDRVLSYGYTF
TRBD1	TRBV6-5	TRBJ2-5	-	TGTGCCAGCAGCCATACGGCAGGGGGCGGGGAGACCCAGTACTTC	CASSHTAGGGETQYF
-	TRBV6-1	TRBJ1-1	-	TGTGCCAGCAGTGACAGGGGCAACACTGAAGCTTTCTTT	CASSDRGNTEAFF
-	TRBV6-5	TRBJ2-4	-	TGTGCCAGCAGTTACTCGAGACAGCTAGCCAAAAACATTCAGTACTTC	CASSYSRQLAKNIQYF
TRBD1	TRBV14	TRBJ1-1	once	TGTGCCAGCAGCCTAAGGGGACAGGGGGACCCGAACACTGAAGCTTTCTTT	CASSLRGQGDPNTEAFF
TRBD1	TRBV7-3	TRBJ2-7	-	TGTGCCAGCAGCTTAAAGGGGGCTTACGAGCAGTACTTC	CASSLKGAYEQYF
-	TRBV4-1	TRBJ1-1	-	TGCGCCTCCACAGGAGAGACCAGGGGTACTGAAGCTTTCTTT	CASTGETRGTEAFF